This TCR beta chain originates from a study of shared T cell receptors in the human thymus. Using immunoSEQ multiplex PCR, the repertoire was profiled, and TCRdb retains in-frame clones only, with some absent. The top ten clones hold over 0.008% of a sample with 550,000 to 800,000 clones, 80% to 90% of them seen once. Between the trimmed V and J ends, which lost 3 bases and 1 base, there was a span of 13 bases. The CDR3 covers 15 residues. The germline CDR1 and CDR2 sequences are SGHTA and FQGNSA. A further study also used this sample, focusing on human thymus T cells. That work contributes: Donors were healthy Finnish infants having corrective surgery for congenital heart defects. Resections obtained during corrective heart surgery supplied the thymus tissue. What appeared biased in thymic and blood repertoires was the usage of V and J genes. Related research has reported that thymic repertoires overlap highly among unrelated individuals.

Material for sequencing was thymocytes. J is TRBJ2-7 and V is TRBV7-2; the D gene is possibly TRBD1 (5 bases). The TCR originated in a girl under three years old with a congenital heart defect. The CDR3 here is CASSLTSTVSYEQYF. CDR3 DNA sequence: TGTGCCAGCAGCTTGACCTCGACAGTTTCCTACGAGCAGTACTTC.